This T cell receptor beta chain was recorded in a study of OX40 agonist ivuxolimab in advanced cancers. This CDR3 has 13 residues. V gave up 0 bases and J gave up 3 bases, with 5 bases separating them. Looked up from germline, CDR1 is SGHNT and CDR2 is YENEEA. The assay was immunoSEQ multiplex PCR, and TCRdb's table has in-frame clones only and misses some. The sample includes roughly 70,000 clones, 75% to 90% of them seen just once. This clonotype was obtained from an adult with an advanced solid tumor such as melanoma, head and neck, liver or kidney cancer. V usage is TRBV11-3 and J usage is TRBJ1-1; TRBD1 might be the D (5 bases). Sequencing used CD4+ or CD8+ T cells sorted from blood, obtained in a trial of the OX40 agonist ivuxolimab. The CDR3 DNA follows: TGTGCCAGCAGCTTAGAAGGGGACACTGAAGCTTTCTTT. Its protein is CASSLEGDTEAFF.